The 30 T cell receptor beta chains given below trace back to one sample, sequenced in a study of blood T cell repertoires in COVID-19. The data were produced by immunoSEQ multiplex PCR, yet TCRdb's version contains in-frame clones alone and is incomplete. Of roughly 150,000 clones listed, roughly 90% were seen once; the top ten hold 2.5% to 3%. Sequenced input: peripheral blood. The origin of the receptors is a man in his fifties or sixties with acute or convalescent COVID-19.

The V gene is TRBV2, the J gene TRBJ1-6, with TRBD1 matching 10 bases. The CDR3 length is 15 residues. The V segment lost 4 bases and the J segment 10 bases; nucleotides outside the gene matches: 7. Germline-derived CDR1 and CDR2 are SNHLY and FYNNEI. The chain's CDR3 is CASSGPGQGISPLHF. The CDR3 bases are TGTGCCAGCAGTGGCCCGGGACAGGGGATATCACCCCTCCACTTT.

This chain connects TRBV5-6 to TRBJ2-1; 12 bases line up with TRBD2. The CDR3 sequence is 13 residues long. Germline trimming cut 6 bases from V and 8 bases from J; bases unmatched to any gene: 3. Germline lookup yields CDR1 SGHDT and CDR2 YYEEEE. CDR3 sequence reads: CASNLAGGHEQFF. CDR3 nucleotides: TGTGCCAGCAACCTAGCGGGGGGGCATGAGCAGTTCTTC.

The chain carries TRBV4-3 and TRBJ1-5; 7 bases align to TRBD1. J was trimmed by 4 bases and V by 0 bases; bases with no gene match: 9. The germline gives CDR1 LGHNA, CDR2 YSLEER. The CDR3 consists of 17 residues. The CDR3 loop is CASSQEATTGKNQPQHF. The CDR3 region has the DNA TGCGCCAGCAGCCAAGAAGCAACGACAGGGAAGAATCAGCCCCAGCATTTT.

As to this clone: The sample contains more than one DNA sequence encoding this CDR3. The rearrangement uses TRBV18 and TRBJ1-4; D is unclear. V lost 3 bases to trimming and J lost 3 bases, with 8 bases between them. The germline V gene has CDR1 KGHSH and CDR2 LQKENI. The CDR3 consists of 14 residues. CDR3 nucleotide sequence: TGTGCCAGCTCACCTACGGGATCTAATGAAAAACTGTTTTTT. Encoded protein: CASSPTGSNEKLFF.

The V gene is TRBV5-1, the J gene TRBJ2-7; D is undetermined. Germline V gene data show CDR1 as SGHRS and CDR2 as YFSETQ. CDR3 length: 12 amino acids. The V gene lost 3 bases and the J gene lost 7 bases, with 11 bases spanning the gap. CDR3 DNA: TGCGCCAGCAGCTCGGAGATAAGGGAGCAGTACTTC. It is translated as CASSSEIREQYF.

The V gene is TRBV9, the J gene TRBJ2-4; D not certain. Trimming removed 0 bases from V and 0 bases from J, with 7 bases in between. Germline V gene lookup returns CDR1 SGDLS and CDR2 YYNGEE. The CDR3 loop spans 15 amino acids. The CDR3 coding sequence is TGTGCCAGCAGCGTAGCAGGCCTAGCCAAAAACATTCAGTACTTC. It codes for CASSVAGLAKNIQYF. The full variable domain, its missing parts supplied by reference TRBV9 and TRBJ2-4, is DSGVTQTPKHLITATGQRVTLRCSPRSGDLSVYWYQQSLDQGLQFLIQYYNGEERAKGNILERFSAQQFPDLHSELNLSSLELGDSALYFCASSVAGLAKNIQYFGAGTRLSVL.

This sequence joins TRBV19 and TRBJ1-2; 10 bases align to TRBD1. The CDR3 covers 16 residues. CDR1 is LNHDA and CDR2 is SQIVND in the germline V gene (reference sequence). Losses at the gene ends were 7 bases for V and 8 bases for J; bases not matched to a gene: 16. The CDR3 bases are TGTGCCAGTATACGTACAACGGGACAGGGGTCGCGCGGCTACACCTTC. It encodes CASIRTTGQGSRGYTF. Combining the CDR3 with reference TRBV19 and TRBJ1-2 gives the whole variable domain DGGITQSPKYLFRKEGQNVTLSCEQNLNHDAMYWYRQDPGQGLRLIYYSQIVNDFQKGDIAEGYSVSREKKESFPLTVTSAQKNPTAFYLCASIRTTGQGSRGYTFGSGTRLTVV.

V and J are TRBV29-1 and TRBJ1-1; TRBD1 aligns across 10 bases. The CDR3 has 16 amino acids. CDR1 and CDR2 (germline): SQVTM, ANQGSEA. After removal of 7 bases from V and 2 bases from J, the junction contained 13 bases not matched to a gene. The CDR3 loop reads CSAGDLWDRGNTEAFF. The CDR3 DNA sequence: TGCAGCGCCGGCGATCTTTGGGACAGGGGAAACACTGAAGCTTTCTTT.

This chain links TRBV19 with TRBJ1-2; the D gene is possibly TRBD1 (6 bases). Germline CDR1 and CDR2: LNHDA and SQIVND (reference sequence). The CDR3 is 13 amino acids. Trimming pared 6 bases from V and 8 bases from J, leaving 16 bases between. The CDR3, as DNA: TGTGCCAGTAGGAGGGAACCCCAGGGGGGCTACACCTTC. Amino acids: CASRREPQGGYTF.

The gene calls are TRBV3-1 (or the pseudogene TRBV3-2) and TRBJ1-2; D perhaps matches TRBD1 (6 bases). The CDR3 is 12 residues long. Germline V CDR1 and CDR2: LGHDT, YNNKEL (reference sequence). V shed 2 bases and J shed 8 bases, with 9 bases lying between them. The CDR3 reads CASSQPGVGYTF. CDR3 bases: TGTGCCAGCAGCCAACCAGGGGTAGGCTACACCTTC.

The rearrangement uses TRBV6-5 and TRBJ2-2; TRBD1 is a possible D gene (6 bases). Germline values: CDR1 MNHEY, CDR2 SVGAGI. V lost 6 bases and J 2 bases, leaving 10 bases between the germline ends. The CDR3 is 14 residues long. The CDR3 here is CASSRGKNTGELFF. The DNA of the CDR3 is TGTGCCAGCAGCAGGGGAAAAAACACCGGGGAGCTGTTTTTT.

CDR3 nucleotides: TGTGCCAGCAGCCCCTGGGCAGGGGAGACCTACGAGCAGTACTTC. Its translation is CASSPWAGETYEQYF. The chain uses TRBV11-2 and TRBJ2-7; perhaps TRBD1 as D (6 bases). The CDR3 sequence is 15 residues long. V shed 5 bases and J shed 2 bases, with 16 bases lying between them. CDR1 and CDR2 (germline): SGHAT, FQNNGV.

V usage is TRBV5-8 and J usage is TRBJ2-7; TRBD1 agrees at 10 bases. Losses at the gene ends were 3 bases for V and 1 base for J; bases not matched to a gene: 13. The CDR3 spans 18 residues. CDR1 SGHTS and CDR2 YDEGEE come from the germline V gene. The CDR3 protein is CASSSFRLGDRGSYEQYF. DNA of the CDR3: TGTGCCAGCAGCTCTTTCCGCTTGGGGGACAGGGGATCCTACGAGCAGTACTTC.

The chain couples TRBV15 to TRBJ2-2; 8 nucleotides align to TRBD1. Per the germline V gene, CDR1 is LNHNV and CDR2 is YYDKDF (reference sequence). Germline trimming cut 1 base from V and 7 bases from J; bases unmatched to any gene: 5. The CDR3 loop spans 15 amino acids. CDR3 sequence reads: CATSRVQGAGGELFF. In DNA, the CDR3 is TGTGCCACCAGCAGAGTCCAGGGGGCTGGCGGGGAGCTGTTTTTT. Based on the CDR3 plus reference TRBV15 and TRBJ2-2, the full variable domain is DAMVIQNPRYQVTQFGKPVTLSCSQTLNHNVMYWYQQKSSQAPKLLFHYYDKDFNNEADTPDNFQSRRPNTSFCFLDIRSPGLGDTAMYLCATSRVQGAGGELFFGEGSRLTVL.

J is TRBJ2-2 and V is TRBV9, with TRBD2 matching over 10 bases. Trimming removed 0 bases from V and 0 bases from J; junction bases left unmatched: 2. The CDR3 contains 17 residues. Per germline, CDR1 SGDLS and CDR2 YYNGEE. This CDR3 is CASSVGSGGANTGELFF. In DNA form, the CDR3 reads TGTGCCAGCAGCGTAGGGAGCGGGGGGGCGAACACCGGGGAGCTGTTTTTT.

The rearrangement links TRBV18 to TRBJ1-5, with D perhaps TRBD1 (5 bases). From germline, CDR1 is KGHSH and CDR2 LQKENI. The CDR3 has 13 amino acids. V was clipped by 6 bases and J by 5 bases, with 11 bases between them. Written as DNA, the CDR3 is TGTGCCAGCTCGGGGGGAGGGGATCAGCCCCAGCATTTT. Translation gives CASSGGGDQPQHF.

The rearrangement links TRBV2 to TRBJ1-1; D is unclear. The CDR3 contains 14 residues. Germline assignment: CDR1 SNHLY and CDR2 FYNNEI. The germline V and J ends were trimmed by 6 bases and 2 bases, with 13 bases remaining between them. The CDR3, as DNA: TGTGCCAGCAGCCCCCAGGTAGGCAACACTGAAGCTTTCTTT. It translates to CASSPQVGNTEAFF.

This clone was counted between two and nine times. The same CDR3 arises from other DNA sequences in this sample as well. V usage is TRBV4-1 and J usage is TRBJ1-6; 9 nucleotides align to TRBD1. The germline V gene has CDR1 MGHRA and CDR2 YSYEKL. Losses at the gene ends were 4 bases for V and 5 bases for J; bases not matched to a gene: 3. The CDR3 has 15 amino acids. The CDR3 is CASSLRDRDNSPLHF. The CDR3 DNA is TGCGCCAGCAGCCTCCGGGACAGGGATAATTCACCCCTCCACTTT.

V gene TRBV18 combines with J gene TRBJ1-1; tentatively, D is TRBD1 (6 bases). The length of the CDR3 is 14 residues. Trimming removed 5 bases from V and 1 base from J, with 11 bases in between. Germline values: CDR1 KGHSH, CDR2 LQKENI. Here the CDR3 reads CASSEMTGNTEAFF. The DNA of the CDR3 is TGTGCCAGCTCAGAGATGACAGGGAACACTGAAGCTTTCTTT.

V and J are TRBV6-1 and TRBJ1-2; the D is unclear. The germline CDR1 and CDR2 sequences are MNHNS and SASEGT. The CDR3 length is 12 residues. Trimming removed 4 bases at V and 8 bases at J, with 11 bases between. This chain's CDR3 is CASSGARGGYTF. In nucleotides, the CDR3 is TGTGCCAGCAGTGGAGCCCGGGGAGGCTACACCTTC.

The J gene is TRBJ2-7, the V gene TRBV2, with 8 bases matching TRBD1. The junction had 7 bases not matched to a gene; V was cut back by 6 bases and J by 3 bases. The CDR3 sequence is 14 residues long. Germline V gives CDR1 SNHLY, CDR2 FYNNEI. The CDR3 DNA follows: TGTGCCAGCAGCCATGGACAGGGTGGCTACGAGCAGTACTTC. Amino acids: CASSHGQGGYEQYF.

V usage is TRBV5-1 and J usage is TRBJ1-5; possibly TRBD1 for D (5 bases). Germline V gives CDR1 SGHRS, CDR2 YFSETQ. The CDR3 has 15 amino acids. V was pared by 4 bases and J by 8 bases, with 19 bases between. The CDR3 DNA reads TGCGCCAGCAGCCGGGGCAATAGGGGAGGGGAGCCCCAGCATTTT. Its protein is CASSRGNRGGEPQHF. Variable domain in full (rest from reference TRBV5-1 and TRBJ1-5): KAGVTQTPRYLIKTRGQQVTLSCSPISGHRSVSWYQQTPGQGLQFLFEYFSETQRNKGNFPGRFSGRQFSNSRSEMNVSTLELGDSALYLCASSRGNRGGEPQHFGDGTRLSIL.

V and J are TRBV6-5 and TRBJ1-2, with D possibly being TRBD1 (5 bases). The V and J ends lost 2 bases and 0 bases respectively, with 10 bases between them. This CDR3 has 15 residues. Germline CDR1 and CDR2: MNHEY and SVGAGI. The CDR3 bases are TGTGCCAGCAGTTACGATTTGACAGCTAACTATGGCTACACCTTC. This codes for CASSYDLTANYGYTF.

This rearrangement joins TRBV5-1 to TRBJ1-2, with TRBD1 identical over 10 bases. This CDR3 has 15 amino acids. The germline CDR1 and CDR2 sequences are SGHRS and YFSETQ. The ends lost 0 bases at V and 7 bases at J; junction bases unmatched: 6. In DNA, the CDR3 is TGCGCCAGCAGCTTGGGTTATGGGACAGGGGCTGGCTACACCTTC. This sequence encodes CASSLGYGTGAGYTF.

The rearrangement joins TRBV7-2 to TRBJ1-6; no clear D gene. The CDR3 is 17 residues long. In germline, CDR1 is SGHTA, CDR2 FQGNSA. Trimming pared 1 base from V and 6 bases from J, leaving 16 bases between. CDR3 nucleotide sequence: TGTGCCAGCAGCTTAGGGTGGGCAGCTTTGGGTAATTCACCCCTCCACTTT. Its protein is CASSLGWAALGNSPLHF.

The chain has TRBV27 and TRBJ1-3; 7 positions agree with TRBD1. The germline gives CDR1 MNHEY, CDR2 SMNVEV (reference sequence). With V trimmed by 8 bases and J by 0 bases, 13 bases remained unmatched. There are 17 residues in the CDR3. CDR3 DNA sequence: TGTGCCAGCCGACATCTAGGGGGCTACGCCTCTGGAAACACCATATATTTT. Translation: CASRHLGGYASGNTIYF.

This clone was observed a few times. This sample includes further DNA sequences coding for the same CDR3. The chain combines TRBV19 with TRBJ1-1; tentative D call: TRBD1 (5 bases). Germline CDR1 and CDR2: LNHDA and SQIVND (reference sequence). This CDR3 is built from 14 residues. V lost 2 bases and J lost 4, with 11 bases in between. CDR3 nucleotides: TGTGCCAGTAGTATACGGCAGGGAGGCACTGAAGCTTTCTTT. Its translation: CASSIRQGGTEAFF. Using reference TRBV19 and TRBJ1-1 for the parts outside the CDR3, the full variable domain is DGGITQSPKYLFRKEGQNVTLSCEQNLNHDAMYWYRQDPGQGLRLIYYSQIVNDFQKGDIAEGYSVSREKKESFPLTVTSAQKNPTAFYLCASSIRQGGTEAFFGQGTRLTVV.

The CDR3 bases are TGTGCCAGCAGTTCCCGTAGCGGGGGGCCACAAGAGACCCAGTACTTC. This translates into CASSSRSGGPQETQYF. The chain links TRBV27 to TRBJ2-5; 10 bases line up with TRBD2. The CDR3 length is 16 residues. The germline V gene encodes CDR1 MNHEY and CDR2 SMNVEV (reference sequence). J gave up 2 bases and V 4 bases, and 7 bases lay outside the gene matches.

The chain joins TRBV19 to TRBJ2-7; D perhaps matches TRBD2 (6 bases). There are 14 residues in the CDR3. The germline V gene has CDR1 LNHDA and CDR2 SQIVND (reference sequence). V was pared by 3 bases and J by 3 bases, with 12 bases between. CDR3 region: CASSIGGLVYEQYF. CDR3 nucleotide sequence: TGTGCCAGTAGTATTGGGGGACTTGTCTACGAGCAGTACTTC.

The genes are TRBV5-8 and TRBJ1-2; 7 bases fit TRBD1. The CDR3 contains 14 residues. The germline V gene has CDR1 SGHTS and CDR2 YDEGEE. The V segment lost 6 bases and the J segment 8 bases; nucleotides outside the gene matches: 13. CDR3 loop: CASKKTGSRGGYTF. Written as DNA, the CDR3 is TGTGCCAGCAAAAAGACAGGGTCTCGTGGAGGCTACACCTTC.